These T cell receptor beta chains were read from a single sample in a study of T cell responses to AZD1222 COVID-19 vaccine. Libraries were prepared by immunoSEQ multiplex PCR; TCRdb keeps only in-frame clonotypes and omits some of them. The sample consists of over 150,000 clones, around 90% of them appearing once. The material was peripheral blood, obtained 28 days after the second AZD1222 dose. The receptors stem from an adult who received the AZD1222 COVID-19 vaccine. CDR3s include the opening cysteine and the closing phenylalanine or tryptophan.

cdr3_aa v_call
CASGLVRQGALSDEQFF TRBV12-5
CASRRGANYGYTF TRBV12-3/TRBV12-4
CASQPRAYNEQFF TRBV3-1/TRBV3-2
CASSQVAGVNEKLFF TRBV3-1/TRBV3-2
CASSQVGSQGVYNEQFF TRBV4-3
CASIFLSGTGGYSPLHF TRBV27
CASSFARVTEAFF TRBV28
CASSLTADLSANEKLFF TRBV5-4
CASSGTGASNEKLFF TRBV2
CASSLPSGATDTQYF TRBV7-2
CASSQDWTSGGAVGSRTQYF TRBV4-2
CASSNRVAGELFF TRBV19